The entry that follows covers one T cell receptor (beta chain) sequence. This specimen belongs to a study of T-cell memory formation after mild COVID-19. TCRdb re-derived calls from the 5' RACE reads in MiXCR, one entry per CDR3 protein. There are around 150,000 distinct CDR3 sequences in the sample; around a third occur only once, and 12% lies in the top ten. With V trimmed by 4 bases and J by 10 bases, 16 bases remained unmatched. The CDR3 extends over 16 amino acids. CDR1 is MGHRA, CDR2 YSYEKL, per germline. The J gene is TRBJ1-2, the V gene TRBV4-1; 9 positions match TRBD1. This receptor was obtained from an adult woman who had mild COVID-19 (a few samples of this study predate the infection). Cell type and time point are not known. Sequenced sample: PBMCs or a T cell subset sorted from them (not recorded which). The CDR3 region is CASSLSGHRDREDYTF. For the CDR3, the DNA is TGCGCCAGCAGCCTGTCGGGCCACCGGGACAGGGAGGACTACACCTTC.